The clone carrying this TCR beta chain came up many times. This sample is drawn from a study of regulatory T cells in long-lasting Graves disease. From germline, CDR1 is DFQATT and CDR2 SNEGSKA (reference sequence). V was pared by 6 bases and J by 1 base, with 19 bases between. This CDR3 is 15 amino acids long. Stated time point: newly diagnosed GD, antithyroid drugs for less than 3 months. TCR sequences were obtained from RNA taken from PBMCs. Relying on iRepertoire HTBI primers and Arm-PCR of CDR3 regions, the team built TCR beta libraries. TCRdb re-analysed the multiplex PCR reads in MiXCR, keeping a single row per CDR3 protein. This table has about 530,000 distinct CDR3 sequences, 15% to 20% appearing once. The data also belong to a second study, concerning T cells in Graves' hyperthyroidism and ophthalmopathy. That report notes: The HTBI set primed first-round TCR CDR3 RT-PCR.

The sequences come from peripheral blood mononuclear cells (PBMCs), collected at new diagnosis, from a patient treated with antithyroid drugs. The rearrangement links TRBV20-1 to TRBJ2-7, with a possible D match to TRBD2 (5 bases). This receptor was identified in a woman between 40 and 65 years old with Graves disease. The CDR3 region has the DNA TGCAGTGCCGCAAACAACCGGGGTTTTTCCTACGAGCAGTACTTC. Translated, it gives CSAANNRGFSYEQYF.